The 27 T cell receptor beta chains listed next were all sequenced from one sample in a study of metastatic and nonmetastatic thyroid tumors. From the PCR reads, TCRdb re-called clones with MiXCR. The data show roughly 15,000 clones, 32% seen once. Thyroid surgery took place with no prior treatment in any patient. What was sequenced was tumor tissue. The source of these receptors is a female donor with papillary thyroid cancer or a benign thyroid nodule (not recorded which). Some clones in this sample may be carry-over from other donors' samples.

The chain couples TRBV12-3 or TRBV12-4 to TRBJ1-5; no reliable D call. The V end lost 5 bases, the J end lost 1 base, and 9 bases lay between the germline ends. CDR3 size: 14 residues. The DNA for the CDR3 is TGTGCCAGCAGTATCCGTGTCAGCAATCAGCCCCAGCATTTT. It codes for CASSIRVSNQPQHF.

This chain uses TRBV20-1 with TRBJ2-1, with a possible D match to TRBD2 (6 bases). This CDR3 is built from 16 residues. Trimming left V 0 bases short and J 0 bases short, with 12 bases between. The germline V gene has CDR1 DFQATT and CDR2 SNEGSKA (reference sequence). The DNA of the CDR3 is TGCAGTGCTAGAGACGAGGCGGGACCCTCCTACAATGAGCAGTTCTTC. It specifies CSARDEAGPSYNEQFF.

As regards this clone: The junction shows a germline mismatch at one end, possibly a read error. The CDR3 coding sequence is TGTTCCAGCAGCTTGTCTCGGGGGCGCGGCTACGAGCAGTACTTC. As protein: CSSSLSRGRGYEQYF. V is TRBV11-2 and J is TRBJ2-7, with D perhaps assigned TRBD1 or TRBD2 (6 bases each). Germline CDR1 is SGHAT and CDR2 is FQNNGV. This CDR3 region has 15 residues. Variable domain in full (rest from reference TRBV11-2 and TRBJ2-7): EAGVAQSPRYKIIEKRQSVAFWCNPISGHATLYWYQQILGQGPKLLIQFQNNGVVDDSQLPKDRFSAERLKGVDSTLKIQPAKLEDSAVYLCSSSLSRGRGYEQYFGPGTRLTVT.

The chain joins TRBV4-1 to TRBJ2-1; D gene ambiguous. This CDR3 contains 12 residues. Germline lookup yields CDR1 MGHRA and CDR2 YSYEKL. V shed 4 bases and J shed 8 bases, with 9 bases lying between them. In DNA form, the CDR3 reads TGCGCCAGCAGCCCCCCTCTCGATGAGCAGTTCTTC. Amino acids: CASSPPLDEQFF.

The rearrangement joins TRBV2 to TRBJ2-3; TRBD2 matches 8 bases. Germline lookup yields CDR1 SNHLY and CDR2 FYNNEI. The CDR3 has 16 residues. V trimming: 3 bases; J trimming: 0 bases; junction bases outside the gene matches: 5. CDR3 bases: TGTGCCAGCAGTGATGGGGCTAGCGGGAGCACAGATACGCAGTATTTT. This gives the protein CASSDGASGSTDTQYF.

The rearrangement joins TRBV27 to TRBJ2-7, with D perhaps being TRBD1 or TRBD2 (6 bases each). CDR1 MNHEY and CDR2 SMNVEV come from the germline V gene (reference sequence). Trimming cost V 5 bases and J 3 bases, with 17 bases left between them. CDR3 length: 15 amino acids. The CDR3 is CASSLGGTWDYEQYF. The CDR3 DNA reads as TGTGCCAGCAGTCTAGGCGGGACATGGGACTACGAGCAGTACTTC.

There are a few counts of this clone. The rearrangement uses TRBV28 and TRBJ2-3; D gene unclear. CDR1 MDHEN and CDR2 SYDVKM come from the germline V gene. The CDR3 loop spans 14 amino acids. V was shortened by 3 bases and J by 1 base, with 8 bases between the two germline ends. The CDR3 DNA is TGTGCCAGCAGTTTCCTCAGCGGCACAGATACGCAGTATTTT. The encoded protein is CASSFLSGTDTQYF.

This clone occurred many times. The chain carries TRBV20-1 and TRBJ2-3; 10 nucleotides line up with TRBD2. Trimming took 6 bases from V and 4 from J; bases not matched to a gene: 7. CDR1 and CDR2 from the germline V gene are DFQATT and SNEGSKA (reference sequence). The CDR3 contains 14 residues. The CDR3 DNA is TGCAGTGCAATAAAAGCGGGAGGGGCAGATACGCAGTATTTT. Translation: CSAIKAGGADTQYF.

The chain links TRBV4-1 to TRBJ1-2; D is perhaps TRBD1 (6 bases). The length of the CDR3 is 15 residues. Trimming left V 1 base short and J 8 bases short, with 17 bases between. Germline values: CDR1 MGHRA, CDR2 YSYEKL. CDR3 in amino acids: CASSQGGARERGYTF. The CDR3, as DNA: TGCGCCAGCAGCCAAGGGGGGGCCCGGGAGCGGGGCTACACCTTC.

This clone was detected many times. The chain uses TRBV6-4 and TRBJ2-6; the D call may be TRBD1 or TRBD2 (5 bases each). V lost 2 bases, J lost 0 bases, and 5 bases lay in between. This CDR3 spans 15 amino acids. Germline V gene lookup returns CDR1 MRHNA and CDR2 SNTAGT. The CDR3 sequence: CASSDGGSGANVLTF. The CDR3 DNA reads as TGTGCCAGCAGTGACGGGGGCTCTGGGGCCAACGTCCTGACTTTC.

This clone was found many times. J is TRBJ2-1 and V is TRBV7-8; a possible D gene is TRBD1 (5 bases). V lost 2 bases, J lost 7 bases, and 15 bases lay in between. The length of the CDR3 is 15 residues. The germline CDR1 and CDR2 sequences are SGHVS and FQNEAQ. The DNA for the CDR3 is TGTGCCAGCAGCTTATGGGGCGTCGGTCCTAATGAGCAGTTCTTC. Protein sequence: CASSLWGVGPNEQFF.

This rearrangement joins TRBV20-1 to TRBJ2-5; D may be TRBD1 (6 bases). V dropped 3 bases and J dropped 5 bases, with 16 bases sitting between them. The CDR3 has 14 amino acids. CDR1 and CDR2 from the germline V gene are DFQATT and SNEGSKA (reference sequence). The CDR3 protein is CSASWGREFETQYF. CDR3 in DNA: TGCAGTGCTAGTTGGGGGCGAGAGTTTGAGACCCAGTACTTC.

V usage is TRBV20-1 and J usage is TRBJ1-1; 7 bases agree with TRBD1. The CDR3 length is 13 residues. CDR1 and CDR2 from the germline V gene are DFQATT and SNEGSKA (reference sequence). The J segment lost 3 bases and the V segment lost 3 bases, leaving 4 bases of the junction unmatched. Written as DNA, the CDR3 is TGCAGTGCTAGCACTCAGGGGGACACTGAAGCTTTCTTT. The encoded protein is CSASTQGDTEAFF.

This clone was detected only a few times. The V and J genes are TRBV6-1 and TRBJ1-1; TRBD1 agrees at 11 bases. The J segment lost 8 bases and the V segment lost 4 bases, leaving 12 bases of the junction unmatched. Germline CDR1 is MNHNS and CDR2 is SASEGT. The length of the CDR3 is 16 residues. CDR3 DNA sequence: TGTGCCAGCAGTGCATTAATGCCGGGACAGGGGGTAGAAGCTTTCTTT. This encodes CASSALMPGQGVEAFF.

This clone is deemed medium-sized. The chain has TRBV2 and TRBJ2-7; D is ambiguous. The CDR3 has 11 amino acids. The V end was cut by 8 bases, the J end by 3 bases, with 8 bases between. Germline V lookup: CDR1 SNHLY, CDR2 FYNNEI. CDR3: CASSRGYEQYF. For the CDR3, the DNA is TGTGCCAGCTCCAGAGGCTACGAGCAGTACTTC.

This chain joins TRBV25-1 and TRBJ2-5; the match to TRBD1 covers 8 bases. The CDR3 is 15 residues long. CDR1 MGHDK and CDR2 SYGVNS come from the germline V gene. J was trimmed by 1 base and V by 3 bases; bases with no gene match: 4. Here the CDR3 DNA reads TGTGCCAGCAGTGACCACGGACAGGGCCAAGAGACCCAGTACTTC. Translated, it gives CASSDHGQGQETQYF.

This clone is medium-sized (0.01 to 0.1%) within its sample. This chain uses TRBV7-9 with TRBJ2-1; 14 bases match TRBD2. CDR1 and CDR2 (germline): SEHNR, FQNEAQ (reference sequence). The ends lost 2 bases at V and 6 bases at J; junction bases unmatched: 9. The CDR3 covers 18 residues. The CDR3 protein is CASSLSSGGLAGVNEQFF. DNA for the CDR3: TGTGCCAGCAGCTTAAGTTCGGGGGGACTAGCGGGAGTCAATGAGCAGTTCTTC.

This clone is medium-sized. The chain carries TRBV4-2 and TRBJ1-5; TRBD1 aligns across 10 bases. The CDR3 consists of 16 residues. Unmatched junction bases numbered 6, after V lost 0 bases and J lost 7 bases. CDR1 is LGHNA, CDR2 YNFKEQ, per germline. The CDR3 nucleotides read TGTGCCAGCAGCCAAGATGGAGGACAGGGGGGACAGCCCCAGCATTTT. Residues: CASSQDGGQGGQPQHF.

This clone was observed a handful of times. V is TRBV20-1 and J is TRBJ2-1, with 12 bases matching TRBD2. Germline V gene data show CDR1 as DFQATT and CDR2 as SNEGSKA (reference sequence). The CDR3 runs to 15 residues. V lost 0 bases to trimming and J lost 15 bases; unmatched junction nucleotides: 12. CDR3 in amino acids: CSARDHVLAGGPPFF. Written as DNA, the CDR3 is TGCAGTGCTAGAGATCATGTCCTAGCGGGAGGGCCTCCGTTCTTC.

The chain carries TRBV5-1 and TRBJ2-1; 13 bases fit TRBD2. The CDR3 is made up of 15 amino acids. Germline V CDR1 and CDR2: SGHRS, YFSETQ. With V trimmed by 1 base and J by 8 bases, 3 bases remained unmatched. The CDR3 DNA is TGCGCCAGCAGCTTGACTAGCGGGGGGGCCTATGAGCAGTTCTTC. It yields the protein CASSLTSGGAYEQFF.

As to this clone: A read error is likely, as this CDR3 ends without the conserved phenylalanine or tryptophan. The chain carries TRBV28 and TRBJ1-4; D call uncertain. Trimming took off 3 bases at V and 3 bases at J, with 11 bases between the two ends. The CDR3 spans 15 residues. From germline, CDR1 is MDHEN and CDR2 SYDVKM. CDR3 nucleotide sequence: TGTGCCAGCAGTTTGGGAAAGGTGGCTAATGAAAAACTGTTTGTT. Translated: CASSLGKVANEKLFV.

This clone was counted at least ten times. The gene calls are TRBV20-1 and TRBJ2-7, with D perhaps matching TRBD1 (6 bases). The CDR3 is 13 amino acids. V was clipped by 1 base and J by 2 bases, with 9 bases between them. Germline CDR1 is DFQATT and CDR2 is SNEGSKA (reference sequence). This chain's CDR3 is CSARVRQAYEQYF. The CDR3 DNA reads TGCAGTGCTAGAGTACGACAGGCCTACGAGCAGTACTTC.

The rearrangement joins TRBV5-1 to TRBJ1-1, with D hard to call. V gave up 0 bases and J gave up 6 bases, with 15 bases separating them. Germline values: CDR1 SGHRS, CDR2 YFSETQ. The CDR3 is made up of 15 amino acids. The CDR3 sequence is CASSLDWGGGSEAFF. For the CDR3, the DNA is TGCGCCAGCAGCTTGGATTGGGGAGGTGGCTCTGAAGCTTTCTTT.

In its sample, this clone ranks as medium-sized. The chain has TRBV19 and TRBJ2-7; no firm D call. V shed 4 bases and J shed 5 bases, with 12 bases lying between them. There are 13 residues in the CDR3. From germline, CDR1 is LNHDA and CDR2 SQIVND (reference sequence). DNA for the CDR3: TGTGCCAGTAGTAACTATAAAAAAGACGAGCAGTACTTC. Amino acids: CASSNYKKDEQYF.

The chain links TRBV7-8 to TRBJ2-7; 9 bases line up with TRBD2. CDR3 length equals 17 residues. V gave up 0 bases and J gave up 2 bases; unmatched junction bases: 8. Germline V gene data show CDR1 as SGHVS and CDR2 as FQNEAQ. The CDR3: CASSLARARGGPYEQYF. The CDR3 DNA reads as TGTGCCAGCAGCTTAGCAAGGGCGCGGGGGGGGCCCTACGAGCAGTACTTC.

A few counts support this clone. The CDR3 spells CASRPDTISGNTIYF. The CDR3 DNA sequence: TGTGCCAGTAGACCGGACACCATCTCTGGAAACACCATATATTTT. The chain uses TRBV19 and TRBJ1-3; possibly TRBD1 for D (5 bases). The CDR3 has 15 residues. CDR1 is LNHDA, CDR2 SQIVND, per germline (reference sequence). V shed 6 bases and J shed 0 bases, with 12 bases lying between them.

This clone came up once. The chain links TRBV4-2 to TRBJ1-6; 7 bases align to TRBD1. The germline V gene encodes CDR1 LGHNA and CDR2 YNFKEQ. The trim removed 3 bases at V and 5 bases at J, leaving 10 bases unmatched. The CDR3 has 17 residues. The CDR3 nucleotides read TGTGCCAGCAGCCAGCGGACAGGAGGCCTCAATAATTCACCCCTCCACTTT. Protein: CASSQRTGGLNNSPLHF.